The T cell receptor (beta chain) described here comes from a study of cytomegalovirus exposure and HLA in healthy donors. Study-wide background: HLA-typed donors were the source of about 85 million unique TCRs, which an early data release held. Study findings and constraints: Immune exposure information comprised only CMV serostatus. Common viral pathogens seemed, in a later analysis, to connect with several of the most significant clusters.

A multiplex PCR was run with 60 Vbeta primers and 13 Jbeta primers. In the source study's methods: Later, 75 million to 100 million unique TCR beta chains were counted in an analysis, and about 10 million of them were shared. Clones were read by immunoSEQ multiplex PCR, and TCRdb kept only the in-frame ones, dropping some. That table furnishes V, J and clone size, whereas the DNA furnished D and trimming. The profile covers 110,000 or so clones, with roughly 82% appearing a single time and roughly 9.7% taken by the ten largest. Comment on this clone: Its antigen is not identified.

The CDR3 has 16 residues. Germline CDR1 is MNHNS and CDR2 is SASEGT. V gave up 2 bases and J gave up 3 bases, with 17 bases separating them. The origin of this receptor is a middle-aged man in good health and CMV-seropositive. The chain employs TRBV6-1 and TRBJ2-7, with unresolved D. The material sequenced was PBMCs. The CDR3 spells CASSELEVGWVYEQYF. Written as DNA, the CDR3 is TGTGCCAGCAGTGAACTAGAGGTTGGGTGGGTCTACGAGCAGTACTTC.